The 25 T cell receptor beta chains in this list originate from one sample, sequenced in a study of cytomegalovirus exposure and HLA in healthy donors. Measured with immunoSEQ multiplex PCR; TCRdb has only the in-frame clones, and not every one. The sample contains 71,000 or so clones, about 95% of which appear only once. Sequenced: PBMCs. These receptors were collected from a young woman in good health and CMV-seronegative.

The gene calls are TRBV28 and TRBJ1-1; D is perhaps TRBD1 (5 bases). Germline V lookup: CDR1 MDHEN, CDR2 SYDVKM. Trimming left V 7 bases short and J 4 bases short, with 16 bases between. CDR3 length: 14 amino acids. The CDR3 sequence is CASTISGSGTEAFF. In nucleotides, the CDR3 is TGTGCCAGCACCATTTCAGGGTCGGGCACTGAAGCTTTCTTT.

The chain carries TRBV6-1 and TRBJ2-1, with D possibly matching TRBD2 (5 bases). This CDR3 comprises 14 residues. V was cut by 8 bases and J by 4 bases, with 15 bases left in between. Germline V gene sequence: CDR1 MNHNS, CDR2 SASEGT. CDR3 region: CASRTAGRYNEQFF. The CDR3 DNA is TGTGCCAGCCGCACGGCGGGTCGGTACAATGAGCAGTTCTTC.

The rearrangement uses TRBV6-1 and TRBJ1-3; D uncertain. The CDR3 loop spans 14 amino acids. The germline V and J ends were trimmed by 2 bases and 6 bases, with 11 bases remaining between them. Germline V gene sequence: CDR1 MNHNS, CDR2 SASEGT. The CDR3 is CASSEQRTVNTIYF. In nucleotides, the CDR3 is TGTGCCAGCAGTGAACAGCGGACGGTAAACACCATATATTTT.

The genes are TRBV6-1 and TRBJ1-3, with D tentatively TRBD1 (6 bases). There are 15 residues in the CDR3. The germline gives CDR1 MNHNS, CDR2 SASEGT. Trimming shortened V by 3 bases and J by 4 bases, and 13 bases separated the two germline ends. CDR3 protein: CASSDSAGEGNTIYF. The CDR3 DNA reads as TGTGCCAGCAGTGATTCTGCAGGGGAAGGAAACACCATATATTTT.

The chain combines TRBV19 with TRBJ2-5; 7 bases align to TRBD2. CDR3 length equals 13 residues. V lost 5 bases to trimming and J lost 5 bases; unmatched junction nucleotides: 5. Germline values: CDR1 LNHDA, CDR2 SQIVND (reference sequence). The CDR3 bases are TGTGCCAGTAGTCCCTGGGGGGGGGAGACCCAGTACTTC. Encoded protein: CASSPWGGETQYF.

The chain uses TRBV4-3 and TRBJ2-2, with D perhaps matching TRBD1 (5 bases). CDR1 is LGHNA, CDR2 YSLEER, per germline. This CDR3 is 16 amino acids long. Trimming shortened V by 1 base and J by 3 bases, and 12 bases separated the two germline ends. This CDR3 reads CASSQGVQADTGELFF. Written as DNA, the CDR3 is TGCGCCAGCAGCCAAGGGGTACAGGCAGACACCGGGGAGCTGTTTTTT.

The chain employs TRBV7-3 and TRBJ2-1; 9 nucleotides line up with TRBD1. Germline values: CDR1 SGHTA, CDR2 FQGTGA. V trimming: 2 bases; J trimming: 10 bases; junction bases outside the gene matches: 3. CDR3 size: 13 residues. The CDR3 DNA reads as TGTGCCAGCAGCTTACTGACAGGGGGAGAGCAGTTCTTC. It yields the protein CASSLLTGGEQFF.

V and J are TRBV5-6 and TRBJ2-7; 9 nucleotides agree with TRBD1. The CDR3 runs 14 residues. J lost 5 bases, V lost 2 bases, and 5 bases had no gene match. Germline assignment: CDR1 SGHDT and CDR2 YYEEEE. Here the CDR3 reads CASSLRQGENEQYF. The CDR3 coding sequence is TGTGCCAGCAGCTTACGACAGGGGGAAAACGAGCAGTACTTC.

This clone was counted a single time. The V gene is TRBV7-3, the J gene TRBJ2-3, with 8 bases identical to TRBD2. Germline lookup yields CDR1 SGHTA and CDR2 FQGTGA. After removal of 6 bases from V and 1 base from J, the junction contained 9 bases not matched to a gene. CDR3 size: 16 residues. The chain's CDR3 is CASSLTVAGRTDTQYF. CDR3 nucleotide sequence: TGTGCCAGCAGTCTCACAGTAGCGGGGCGCACAGATACGCAGTATTTT.

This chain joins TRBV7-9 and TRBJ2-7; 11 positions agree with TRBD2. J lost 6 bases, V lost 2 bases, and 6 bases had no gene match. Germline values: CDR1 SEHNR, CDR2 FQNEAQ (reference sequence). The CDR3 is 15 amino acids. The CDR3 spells CASSLRGLAGGEQYF. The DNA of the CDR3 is TGTGCCAGCAGCTTAAGGGGGCTAGCGGGAGGCGAGCAGTACTTC.

The CDR3 here is CASSFSNEQFF. Written as DNA, the CDR3 is TGTGCCAGCAGCTTCAGCAATGAGCAGTTCTTC. This rearrangement joins TRBV13 to TRBJ2-1, with D unresolved. This CDR3 spans 11 amino acids. Trimming cost V 3 bases and J 6 bases, with 3 bases left between them. Germline CDR1 and CDR2: PRHDT and FYEKMQ (reference sequence).

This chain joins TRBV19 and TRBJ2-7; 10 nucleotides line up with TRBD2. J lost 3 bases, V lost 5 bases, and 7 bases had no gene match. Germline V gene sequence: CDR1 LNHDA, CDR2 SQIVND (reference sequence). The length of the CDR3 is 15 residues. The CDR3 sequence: CASSLTTSGLYEQYF. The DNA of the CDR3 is TGTGCCAGTAGTCTGACGACTAGCGGGCTCTACGAGCAGTACTTC.

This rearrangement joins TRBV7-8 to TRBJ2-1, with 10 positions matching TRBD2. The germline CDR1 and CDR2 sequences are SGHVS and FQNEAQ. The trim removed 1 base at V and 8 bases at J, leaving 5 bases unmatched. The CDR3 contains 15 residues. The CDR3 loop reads CASSLEAGGFYEQFF. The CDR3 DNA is TGTGCCAGCAGCTTAGAAGCGGGAGGGTTCTATGAGCAGTTCTTC.

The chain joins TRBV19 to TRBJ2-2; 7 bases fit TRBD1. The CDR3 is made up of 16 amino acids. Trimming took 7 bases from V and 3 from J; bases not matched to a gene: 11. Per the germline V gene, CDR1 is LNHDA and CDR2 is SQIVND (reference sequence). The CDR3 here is CASTSRTGWDTGELFF. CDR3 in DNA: TGTGCCAGTACTTCCCGGACAGGCTGGGACACCGGGGAGCTGTTTTTT.

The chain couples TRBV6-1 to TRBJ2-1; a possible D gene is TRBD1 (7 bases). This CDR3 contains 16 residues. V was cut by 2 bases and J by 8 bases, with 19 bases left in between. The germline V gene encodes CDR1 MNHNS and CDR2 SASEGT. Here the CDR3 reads CASSEYAWQGGDEQFF. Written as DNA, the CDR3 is TGTGCCAGCAGTGAATATGCGTGGCAGGGGGGAGATGAGCAGTTCTTC.

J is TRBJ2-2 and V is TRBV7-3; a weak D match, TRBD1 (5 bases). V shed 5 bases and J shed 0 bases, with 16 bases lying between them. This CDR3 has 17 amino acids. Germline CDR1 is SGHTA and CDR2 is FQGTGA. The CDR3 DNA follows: TGTGCCAGCAGCCTCACGCCAGGGCAGTCGAACACCGGGGAGCTGTTTTTT. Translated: CASSLTPGQSNTGELFF.

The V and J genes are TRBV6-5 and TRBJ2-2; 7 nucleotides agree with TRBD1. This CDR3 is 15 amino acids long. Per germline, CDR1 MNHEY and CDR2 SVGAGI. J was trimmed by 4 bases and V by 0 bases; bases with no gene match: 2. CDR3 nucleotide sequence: TGTGCCAGCAGTTACTCGACAGGGCGCACCGGGGAGCTGTTTTTT. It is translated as CASSYSTGRTGELFF.

The CDR3 loop reads CASSTGADNEQFF. CDR3 DNA: TGTGCCAGCAGCACAGGGGCGGACAATGAGCAGTTCTTC. The gene calls are TRBV11-2 and TRBJ2-1, with TRBD1 identical over 7 bases. The trim removed 5 bases at V and 5 bases at J, leaving 3 bases unmatched. The CDR3 extends over 13 amino acids. Germline CDR1 and CDR2: SGHAT and FQNNGV.

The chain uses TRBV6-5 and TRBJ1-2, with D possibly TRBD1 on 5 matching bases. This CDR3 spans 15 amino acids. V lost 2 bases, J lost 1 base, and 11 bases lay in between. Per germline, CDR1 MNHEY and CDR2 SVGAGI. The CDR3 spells CASSYMGRGNYGYTF. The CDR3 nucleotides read TGTGCCAGCAGTTACATGGGGAGGGGTAACTATGGCTACACCTTC.

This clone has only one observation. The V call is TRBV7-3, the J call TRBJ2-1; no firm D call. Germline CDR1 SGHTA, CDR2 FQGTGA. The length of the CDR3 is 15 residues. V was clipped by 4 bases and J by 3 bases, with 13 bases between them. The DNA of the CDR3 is TGTGCCAGCAGCTCCGAGTCTTCCCTCTACAATGAGCAGTTCTTC. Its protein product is CASSSESSLYNEQFF.

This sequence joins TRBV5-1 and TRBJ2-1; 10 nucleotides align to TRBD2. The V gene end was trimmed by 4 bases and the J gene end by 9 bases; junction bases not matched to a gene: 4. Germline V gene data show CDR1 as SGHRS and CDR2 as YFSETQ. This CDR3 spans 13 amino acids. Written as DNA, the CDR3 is TGCGCCAGCAGCACCGGGACTAGCGTTGAGCAGTTCTTC. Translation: CASSTGTSVEQFF. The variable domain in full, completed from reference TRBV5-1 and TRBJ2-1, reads KAGVTQTPRYLIKTRGQQVTLSCSPISGHRSVSWYQQTPGQGLQFLFEYFSETQRNKGNFPGRFSGRQFSNSRSEMNVSTLELGDSALYLCASSTGTSVEQFFGPGTRLTVL.

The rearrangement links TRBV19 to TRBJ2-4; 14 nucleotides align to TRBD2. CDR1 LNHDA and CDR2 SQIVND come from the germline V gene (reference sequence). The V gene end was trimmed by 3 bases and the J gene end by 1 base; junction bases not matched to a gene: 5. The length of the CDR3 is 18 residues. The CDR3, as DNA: TGTGCCAGTAGTATGACTAGCGGGGGGGCCCTGGCCAAAAACATTCAGTACTTC. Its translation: CASSMTSGGALAKNIQYF.

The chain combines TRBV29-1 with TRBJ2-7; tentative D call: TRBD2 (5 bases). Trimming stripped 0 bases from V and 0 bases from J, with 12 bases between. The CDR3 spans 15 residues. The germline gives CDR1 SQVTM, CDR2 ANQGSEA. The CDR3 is CSVEDEGSFSYEQYF. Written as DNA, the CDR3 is TGCAGCGTTGAAGACGAGGGCAGTTTCTCCTACGAGCAGTACTTC.

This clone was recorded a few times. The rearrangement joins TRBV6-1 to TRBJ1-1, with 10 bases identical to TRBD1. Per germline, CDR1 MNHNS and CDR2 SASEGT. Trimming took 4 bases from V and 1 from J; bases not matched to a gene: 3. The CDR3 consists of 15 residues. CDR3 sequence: CASSGWDRGNTEAFF. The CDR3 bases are TGTGCCAGCAGTGGTTGGGACAGGGGGAACACTGAAGCTTTCTTT.

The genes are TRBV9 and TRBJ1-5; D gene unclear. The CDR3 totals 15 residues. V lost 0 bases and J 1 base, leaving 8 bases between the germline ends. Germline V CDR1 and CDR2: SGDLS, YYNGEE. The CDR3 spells CASSVGAASNQPQHF. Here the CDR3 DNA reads TGTGCCAGCAGCGTAGGGGCCGCAAGCAATCAGCCCCAGCATTTT.